This TCR beta chain was captured in a study of cytomegalovirus exposure and HLA in healthy donors (dated by TCRdb to the late 2010s). Notes on the research overall: In an earlier analysis of roughly 590 of the donors, 250 to 300 Gb of sequence data and 90 million to 120 million unique TCR beta sequences from about 179 million T cells were reported. HLA typing covered class I and class II loci at four-digit resolution. An earlier analysis of a few hundred of the donors applied high-throughput TCR beta sequencing to assess whether each TCR beta V gene segment acted as functional or pseudogenic. Among 398 genotyped donors of the cohort, an average of about 240,000 unique TCR beta nucleotide sequences were sequenced per donor, about a sixth of them non-productive. Four to six DR-DQ haplotypes were handled as single units for association and clustering, since linkage in the cohort was strong. The study aimed to test whether signatures of past pathogen exposure could be identified by cataloging public T cell receptors. Typing coverage varied by locus: roughly 629-630 donors for A, B, C, DRB1 and DQB1; approximately 500 for DQA1; some 610 for DPA1; roughly 450 for DPB1. The later analysis used no new phenotypic data to find candidate immune exposures, relying instead on TCR beta sequences and their occurrence across donors. Among the roughly 430 genotyped donors, more than 70% belonged to the genetic ancestry cluster associated with self-reported Caucasian donors. Along with the approximately 700-subject first cohort, a separate validation cohort of over a hundred different subjects was used. A later genetic analysis used genome-wide SNP genotypes for about 60% of the 666 donors, treating that subset as a discovery cohort. The T cell repertoires of around 670 subjects were profiled by immunosequencing and related to cytomegalovirus serostatus. Roughly 300 gigabases of sequencing data and 70 million to 100 million unique TCR sequences were included in an early release covering 550 to 800 HLA-typed donors. Every discovery cohort repertoire had been produced on one sequencing platform. To predict cytomegalovirus infection status, the study combined high-throughput TCR immunosequencing, statistical association of individual TCRs with disease status, and machine learning. In a later analysis, previously published TCR beta repertoires from 670 or so donors were re-analyzed and high-resolution HLA genotyping was added so that TCR occurrence patterns could be studied. Donor age, sex, ethnicity and CMV serostatus were compiled together with the repertoire data.

Study-wide findings and limitations: The classifier was reported to diagnose cytomegalovirus status with high specificity and sensitivity in both the original and validation cohorts. Immune exposure information for the cohort was limited to CMV serostatus. A later analysis found that HLA-associated TCR beta chains were more clonally expanded and had lower generation probabilities than equally common non-associated chains. Compared with the 666-donor mean, donors in an Asian-associated ancestry cluster had fewer N-insertions in productive TCRs, according to a later genetic analysis. In a later analysis, TCR association rates were found to vary across HLA loci, with the most associated TCRs seen for DRB1 alleles and the fewest for HLA-C alleles. Specific HLA alleles were associated with about 17,000 TCR beta sequences at a false discovery rate of 0.05 in a later analysis. Approximately 16 rarely observed V segments, including chromosome 9 orphons, were excluded from the earlier analysis of approximately 500 of the donors because counts were too low. HLA typing was unavailable for some donors at each locus, so association tests used only the typed subset. A cluster of highly shared sequence variants was judged likely to be a technical artifact of the sequencing pipeline. Across donors, most TCR sequences were observed very rarely, whereas some public TCRs were present in many individuals. A total of 164 TCR beta chains were listed by the study as associated with cytomegalovirus. Some IMGT-functional V segments, including TRBV6-2 and TRBV6-3, could not be told apart with the 87-base-pair reads, so those segments were excluded. The cohort was sequenced for TCR beta chains only, and without alpha or paired-chain data the features that could be detected were limited. In vitro tests confirmed that three of the cytomegalovirus-associated TCR beta chains recognize cytomegalovirus antigens. The presence/absence analyses assumed that sequencing depth was roughly uniform across donors, and that assumption may not be true. A later analysis reported that several top co-occurrence clusters appeared linked to parvovirus B19, influenza, CMV and Epstein-Barr virus. It was suggested by the authors that the approach could potentially be generalized to other disease states and immunological phenotypes. In a later analysis, most CMV-associated TCR beta chains were found to appear HLA-restricted, with HLA associations seemingly driven largely by CMV exposure. In an earlier analysis of several hundred of the donors, most TCR beta V segments were observed in productive rearrangements about 87% or about 30% of the time, broadly matching IMGT annotations. V-gene and J-gene trimming of TCR beta chains was associated with a missense DCLRE1C variant in a later genetic analysis, and the association was replicated in an independent cohort. Linkage disequilibrium might explain the correlated functional status among segregating V segments, but an unknown experimental factor could not be excluded. A further reported finding was that TCR beta sequences accurately predicted the HLA-A and HLA-B alleles for most subjects in the first cohort. Assigning TCR associations to individual alleles was difficult when HLA alleles, especially DR and DQ, strongly co-occurred.

The library was obtained by the immunoSEQ multiplex PCR assay. For the multiplex PCR, a mixture combining 60 forward primers for TCR Vbeta segments and 13 reverse primers for TCR Jbeta segments was used. The CDR3 region of rearranged TCR beta genes was amplified from genomic DNA with a multiplex PCR assay. The Illumina HiSeq System was used to sequence the amplified TCR beta libraries as 87-base-pair reads. Under the source paper's analysis protocol: In a later analysis, around 80 million unique TCR beta chains were counted across the 650 to 750 repertoires, and some 10 million of these chains were shared by at least two donors. A nearest-neighbor algorithm error-corrected the raw reads and collapsed the reads into unique sequences, merging closely related sequences to remove PCR and sequencing errors. V, D and J gene segments were assigned by aligning CDR3 sequences to IMGT reference sequences. Each retained sequence needed at least a six-nucleotide match to both a V gene segment and a J gene segment. Rearrangements were called productive when the CDR3 lacked stop codons and stayed in frame with V and J; all others were non-productive. CDR3 was defined according to IMGT convention as the region running from the second conserved V-encoded cysteine to the conserved J-encoded phenylalanine. The earlier analysis of approximately 500 of the donors excluded sequences that lacked an unambiguous match to a single V gene segment. An earlier analysis of 587 of the donors classified V segments as functional when productive rearrangements were above 56.7% and as segregating when the standard deviation between donors was above 5%. To diagnose cytomegalovirus status from the catalog of TCR beta chain sequences, a statistical classification framework was built. V and J gene assignment, in a later analysis, came from comparing TCR nucleotide sequences with IMGT/GENE-DB human TR gene sequences. Using the TCRdist pipeline, a later analysis assigned CDR3 sequences along with most-parsimonious VDJ recombination scenarios. In a later analysis, every TCR beta chain was defined by the combination of its CDR3 amino acid sequence and its V-gene family, and reads without a unique V-gene family were dropped. To address suspected cross-contamination and a sequencing artifact, a later analysis removed several hundred highly shared, low-generation-probability nucleotide sequences. For each public chain, a later analysis derived a clonal expansion index from normalized ranks of inferred template counts within each repertoire. In a later analysis, generation probabilities were computed using a VDJ recombination model fitted to out-of-frame rearrangements, and the results were checked against IGoR. In a later analysis, hypergeometric tests were used to score TCR-TCR, TCR-HLA and TCR-CMV co-occurrence, with a repertoire-size bias correction applied to TCR pairs. False discovery rates were estimated in a later analysis by permuting HLA or CMV assignments 20 times. In a later analysis, co-occurring TCRs were grouped with DBSCAN, and TCRdist sequence similarity was added when clustering was performed within HLA-allele-positive subsets. Repertoires with fewer than 30,000 or more than 120,000 public chains were left out of co-occurrence clustering, as were about 5 repertoires with anomalous nucleotide sharing. TCRdb provides this immuneACCESS table in a form limited to in-frame rearrangements. Some clones are lacking; in checked studies, under half of them reflect an unresolved V gene, and why the rest are absent is not known. From that table come the V and J calls and clone size; the DNA was used to work out D and trimming. Counted in this sample were approximately 170,000 clones; around three quarters of them appeared once. About 1.6% of the sample is in the top ten clones.

Worth noting for this clone: The clone's antigen remains unknown. No base-level quality is on record; no much larger clone is a single base apart.

The cohort consisted of hundreds of healthy bone marrow donors. At the time of sampling, every cohort member was nominally healthy, though immune exposures that went unrecorded were likely present. The donor tested CMV seronegative and was one of the 352 seronegative cohort members. Every donor gave a peripheral blood sample, and the peripheral blood mononuclear cells from that sample were used for TCR beta sequencing. The Qiagen DNeasy Blood Extraction Kit was used to extract genomic DNA from the blood cell samples. Based on the germline V gene, the CDR1 and CDR2 sequences are SGHRS and YFSETQ. Reading from cysteine to phenylalanine, the CDR3 counts 12 amino acids. Only CDR3 DNA remains: 36 bases, in frame from the first base. Cut back by 6 bases and 5 bases, the V and J ends lie 11 bases apart.

The receptor comes from a man aged 35-49 years in good health and CMV-seronegative. Sequencing was done on a sample of PBMCs. Recombination connected TRBV5-1 to TRBJ1-1, and the D gene may be TRBD1, 5 bases matching. The CDR3 region reads CASTRAGTEAFF. The nucleotides are TGCGCCAGCACACGGGCAGGGACTGAAGCTTTCTTT.